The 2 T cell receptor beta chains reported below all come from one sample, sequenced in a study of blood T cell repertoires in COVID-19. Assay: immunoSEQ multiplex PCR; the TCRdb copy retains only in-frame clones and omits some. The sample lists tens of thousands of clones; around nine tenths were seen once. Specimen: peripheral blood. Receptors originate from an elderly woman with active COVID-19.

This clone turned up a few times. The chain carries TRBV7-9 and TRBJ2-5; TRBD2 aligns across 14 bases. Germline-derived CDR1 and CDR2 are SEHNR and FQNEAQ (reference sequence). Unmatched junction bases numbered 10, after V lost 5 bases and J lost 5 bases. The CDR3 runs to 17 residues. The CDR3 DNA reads TGTGCCAGCAGCCCGGGGGGACTAGCGGGAGAGACGGAGACCCAGTACTTC. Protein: CASSPGGLAGETETQYF. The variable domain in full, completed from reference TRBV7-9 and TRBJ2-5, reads DTGVSQNPRHKITKRGQNVTFRCDPISEHNRLYWYRQTLGQGPEFLTYFQNEAQLEKSRLLSDRFSAERPKGSFSTLEIQRTEQGDSAMYLCASSPGGLAGETETQYFGPGTRLLVL.

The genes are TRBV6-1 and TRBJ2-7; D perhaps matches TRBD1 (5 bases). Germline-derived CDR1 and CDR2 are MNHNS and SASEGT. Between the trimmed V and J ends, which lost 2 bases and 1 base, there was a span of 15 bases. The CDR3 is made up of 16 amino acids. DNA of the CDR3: TGTGCCAGCAGTGAACTTGGGGCCTTAGGATCCTACGAGCAGTACTTC. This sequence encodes CASSELGALGSYEQYF.